Described below is a single T cell receptor (beta chain) sequence and its context. Its cognate antigen is unknown. Assay: immunoSEQ multiplex PCR; the TCRdb copy retains only in-frame clones and omits some. Of approximately 9,100 clones listed, roughly 85% are singletons. This specimen belongs to a study of immune evolution from preneoplasia to lung adenocarcinoma. Notes on the study in general: Clonality was highest in normal lung, lower in later-stage lesions apparently. Normal lung had the highest top T cell clone frequencies.

The germline V gene has CDR1 MGHRA and CDR2 YSYEKL. V gave up 3 bases and J gave up 4 bases; unmatched junction bases: 9. The CDR3 has 17 amino acids. Patients had resection in Japan or China between about 2014 and 2018. Macro-dissection enriched premalignant or tumor cells before nucleic acid extraction. This rearrangement joins TRBV4-1 to TRBJ1-6; 7 bases align to TRBD1. Sequenced: FFPE minimally invasive lung adenocarcinoma tissue. The clonotype originates from a person aged 70 to 85 with lung adenocarcinoma. CDR3 protein: CASSQKVGTAYNSPLHF. CDR3 nucleotide sequence: TGCGCCAGCAGCCAGAAGGTCGGGACAGCGTATAATTCACCCCTCCACTTT.